The 9 T cell receptor beta chains below come from one sample, sequenced in a study of T cells after posttransplantation cyclophosphamide. The naive gate required viable CD3+CD4+ or CD3+CD8+ cells with CCR7+CD45RA+CD45RO-CD95-CD27+CD28+ phenotype. Generated by immunoSEQ multiplex PCR, the TCRdb table keeps only in-frame clones and is missing some. This table holds tens of thousands of clones, over 95% found once. The sequenced material came from naive CD4+ T cells sorted from PBMCs. The source is a middle-aged man in good health, CMV-negative, and a related stem cell transplant donor.

The chain employs TRBV18 and TRBJ2-5, with 10 bases fitting TRBD2. Germline values: CDR1 KGHSH, CDR2 LQKENI. CDR3 length equals 15 residues. The junction had 5 bases not matched to a gene; V was cut back by 0 bases and J by 7 bases. The CDR3 is CASSPPGTSVRTQYF. CDR3 nucleotide sequence: TGTGCCAGCTCACCACCGGGGACTAGCGTGCGGACCCAGTACTTC.

This chain connects TRBV10-3 to TRBJ1-2, with 8 positions matching TRBD1. V shed 10 bases and J 7 bases; nucleotides not matched to a gene: 14. CDR3 size: 14 residues. Germline CDR1 and CDR2: ENHRY and SYGVKD. CDR3 bases: TGTGCCAACTCACAACAGGGGGAGGCAGGTGGCTACACCTTC. As protein: CANSQQGEAGGYTF.

The chain employs TRBV4-2 and TRBJ1-1, with a possible D match to TRBD1 (5 bases). Trimming shortened V by 1 base and J by 7 bases, and 7 bases separated the two germline ends. Germline CDR1 and CDR2: LGHNA and YNFKEQ. CDR3 size: 12 residues. In DNA, the CDR3 is TGTGCCAGCAGCCAAGTACAGGATGAAGCTTTCTTT. As protein: CASSQVQDEAFF.

This chain links TRBV7-8 with TRBJ2-7, with 14 nucleotides matching TRBD2. This CDR3 has 15 amino acids. Per the germline V gene, CDR1 is SGHVS and CDR2 is FQNEAQ. Losses at the gene ends were 5 bases for V and 3 bases for J; bases not matched to a gene: 3. The CDR3: CASSVGTSGSYEQYF. In DNA form, the CDR3 reads TGTGCCAGCAGCGTCGGGACTAGCGGGAGCTACGAGCAGTACTTC. Full variable domain (outside the CDR3, taken from reference TRBV7-8 and TRBJ2-7): GAGVSQSPRYKVAKRGQDVALRCDPISGHVSLFWYQQALGQGPEFLTYFQNEAQLDKSGLPSDRFFAERPEGSVSTLKIQRTQQEDSAVYLCASSVGTSGSYEQYFGPGTRLTVT.

V is TRBV7-8 and J is TRBJ2-1; 12 nucleotides agree with TRBD2. The CDR3 sequence is 15 residues long. V lost 1 base, J lost 9 bases, and 4 bases stayed unmatched. Germline-derived CDR1 and CDR2 are SGHVS and FQNEAQ. The CDR3 coding sequence is TGTGCCAGCAGCTTAGGACTAGCGGGAGCCGCTGAGCAGTTCTTC. It specifies CASSLGLAGAAEQFF.

The chain employs TRBV5-6 and TRBJ2-1; TRBD2 matches 13 bases. CDR1 SGHDT and CDR2 YYEEEE come from the germline V gene. V shed 3 bases, J shed 0 bases, and the junction held 9 bases outside the gene matches. This CDR3 has 19 amino acids. The CDR3 DNA reads TGTGCCAGCAGCTCCCTGACTAGCGGGAGGCCGAACTCCTACAATGAGCAGTTCTTC. Residues: CASSSLTSGRPNSYNEQFF. Variable domain in full (rest from reference TRBV5-6 and TRBJ2-1): DAGVTQSPTHLIKTRGQQVTLRCSPKSGHDTVSWYQQALGQGPQFIFQYYEEEERQRGNFPDRFSGHQFPNYSSELNVNALLLGDSALYLCASSSLTSGRPNSYNEQFFGPGTRLTVL.

V is TRBV9 and J is TRBJ1-3; D unresolved. V was pared by 3 bases and J by 0 bases, with 7 bases between. The CDR3 is made up of 14 amino acids. Germline assignment: CDR1 SGDLS and CDR2 YYNGEE. The CDR3 sequence: CASSALSSGNTIYF. CDR3 bases: TGTGCCAGCAGCGCCCTATCCTCTGGAAACACCATATATTTT.

The chain links TRBV5-1 to TRBJ1-5; 9 positions agree with TRBD1. The junction had 6 bases not matched to a gene; V was cut back by 5 bases and J by 3 bases. This CDR3 region has 15 residues. Germline V gives CDR1 SGHRS, CDR2 YFSETQ. CDR3 coding DNA: TGCGCCAGCAGGCGAGGACAGGGGCACAATCAGCCCCAGCATTTT. This gives the protein CASRRGQGHNQPQHF.

This chain uses TRBV29-1 with TRBJ1-2, with 7 bases lining up with TRBD1. V trimming: 1 base; J trimming: 3 bases; junction bases outside the gene matches: 8. The CDR3 loop spans 15 amino acids. Germline CDR1 and CDR2: SQVTM and ANQGSEA. The CDR3 here is CSVEGSNQGDYGYTF. CDR3 coding DNA: TGCAGCGTTGAAGGGTCCAATCAGGGGGACTATGGCTACACCTTC.